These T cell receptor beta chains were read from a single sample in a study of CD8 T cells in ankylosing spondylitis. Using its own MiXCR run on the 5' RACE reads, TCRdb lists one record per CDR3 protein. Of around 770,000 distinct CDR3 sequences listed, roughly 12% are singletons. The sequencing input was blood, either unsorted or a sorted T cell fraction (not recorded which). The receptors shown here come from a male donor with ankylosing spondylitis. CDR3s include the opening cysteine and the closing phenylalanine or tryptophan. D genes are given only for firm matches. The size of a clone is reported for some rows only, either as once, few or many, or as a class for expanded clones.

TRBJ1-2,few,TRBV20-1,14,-,CSARVGQEVSGYTF,TGCAGTGCTAGAGTCGGGCAGGAGGTCAGTGGCTACACCTTC
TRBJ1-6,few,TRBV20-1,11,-,CSALDRTALHF,TGCAGTGCCCTGGACAGAACTGCCCTCCACTTT
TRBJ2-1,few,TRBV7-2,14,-,CAVKVISSYNEQFF,TGTGCCGTTAAGGTTATTTCCTCCTACAATGAGCAGTTCTTC
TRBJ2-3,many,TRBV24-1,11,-,CATRNMDTQYF,TGTGCCACCAGAAACATGGATACGCAGTATTTT
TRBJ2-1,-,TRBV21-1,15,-,CASNPISGRGNEQFF,TGTGCCAGCAACCCTATTAGCGGGAGAGGGAATGAGCAGTTCTTC
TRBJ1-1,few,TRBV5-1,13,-,CASSSDSVARAFF,TGCGCCAGCAGCTCGGACAGCGTGGCGAGAGCTTTCTTT
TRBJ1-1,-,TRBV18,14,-,CASSPPGNLGEAFF,TGTGCCAGCTCACCACCGGGGAATTTGGGAGAAGCTTTCTTT
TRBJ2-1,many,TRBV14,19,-,CASSYTGGLAVPIYNEQFF,TGTGCCAGCAGTTACACAGGGGGGCTAGCGGTCCCGATCTACAATGAGCAGTTCTTC
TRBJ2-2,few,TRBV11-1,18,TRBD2,CASSSPGTSGSNTGELFF,TGTGCCAGCAGCTCTCCCGGGACTAGCGGTTCGAACACCGGGGAGCTGTTTTTT
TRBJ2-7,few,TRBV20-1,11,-,CSASTQYEQYF,TGCAGTGCTAGTACCCAGTACGAGCAGTACTTC
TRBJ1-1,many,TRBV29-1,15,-,CSVLGWKGSSTEAFF,TGCAGCGTTTTGGGGTGGAAGGGGAGTAGCACTGAAGCTTTCTTT
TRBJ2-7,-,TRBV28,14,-,CASSLYGLSYEQYF,TGTGCCAGCAGTTTATATGGACTTTCCTACGAGCAGTACTTC
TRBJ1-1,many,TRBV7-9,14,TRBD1,CASSFGTGETEAFF,TGTGCCAGCAGCTTCGGGACAGGGGAGACTGAAGCTTTCTTT
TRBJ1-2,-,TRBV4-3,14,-,CASSQETANYGYTF,TGCGCCAGCAGCCAAGAGACAGCTAACTATGGCTACACCTTC
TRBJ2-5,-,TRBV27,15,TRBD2,CASSLRPSGQETQYF,TGTGCCAGCAGTTTACGGCCTAGCGGACAAGAGACCCAGTACTTC
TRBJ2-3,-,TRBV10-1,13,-,CASGFTGSDTQYF,TGCGCCAGCGGATTTACAGGGTCAGATACGCAGTATTTT
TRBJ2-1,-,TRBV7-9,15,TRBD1,CASSSGQGKDDEQFF,TGTGCCAGCAGTTCGGGACAGGGAAAAGACGATGAGCAGTTCTTC
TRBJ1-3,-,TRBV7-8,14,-,CASSLQLAGNTIYF,TGTGCCAGCAGCTTACAGTTAGCTGGAAACACCATATATTTT
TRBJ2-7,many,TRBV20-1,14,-,CSARSTFSSYEQYF,TGCAGTGCTAGGTCGACGTTTAGCTCCTACGAGCAGTACTTC
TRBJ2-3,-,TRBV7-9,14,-,CATLFEPFTDTQYF,TGTGCCACCCTGTTCGAACCCTTCACAGATACGCAGTATTTT
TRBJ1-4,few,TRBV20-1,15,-,CSAPPAGGQDEKLFF,TGCAGTGCCCCCCCGGCCGGGGGTCAGGATGAAAAACTGTTTTTT
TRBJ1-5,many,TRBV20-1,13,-,CSAHGSEGQPQHF,TGCAGTGCGCATGGATCGGAGGGTCAGCCCCAGCATTTT
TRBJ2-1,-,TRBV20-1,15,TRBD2,CSARRREWAYNEQFF,TGCAGTGCTAGAAGGCGGGAGTGGGCGTACAATGAGCAGTTCTTC
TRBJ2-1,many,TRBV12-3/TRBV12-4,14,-,CASSLGPASGEQFF,TGTGCCAGCAGTTTGGGGCCCGCCTCGGGTGAGCAGTTCTTC
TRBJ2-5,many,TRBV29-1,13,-,CSVESYRDETQYF,TGCAGCGTTGAATCGTACAGGGACGAGACCCAGTACTTC
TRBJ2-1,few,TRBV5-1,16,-,CASSFRSRQSYNEQFF,TGCGCCAGCAGCTTTCGTTCCAGGCAGTCCTACAATGAGCAGTTCTTC
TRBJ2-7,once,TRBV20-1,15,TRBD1,CSAPPGQGAGYEQYF,TGCAGTGCCCCTCCGGGGCAGGGGGCCGGTTACGAGCAGTACTTC
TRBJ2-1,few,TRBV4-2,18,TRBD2,CASSQGRWREDPHNEQFF,TGTGCCAGCAGCCAAGGACGGTGGCGGGAGGACCCTCACAATGAGCAGTTCTTC
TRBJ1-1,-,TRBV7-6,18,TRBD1,CASSSAIKTGGRNTEAFF,TGTGCCAGCAGCTCGGCGATCAAGACAGGGGGGAGGAACACTGAAGCTTTCTTT
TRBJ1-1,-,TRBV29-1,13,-,CSVKDPLDTEAFF,TGCAGCGTGAAGGACCCGCTGGACACTGAAGCTTTCTTT
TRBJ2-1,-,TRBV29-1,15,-,CSVGSGTVFYNEQFF,TGCAGCGTAGGATCCGGGACTGTATTCTACAATGAGCAGTTCTTC
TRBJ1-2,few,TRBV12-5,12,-,CASGFEGGGYTF,TGTGCTAGTGGTTTCGAGGGGGGAGGCTACACCTTC
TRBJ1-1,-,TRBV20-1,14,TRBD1,CSARSRTGSTEAFF,TGCAGTGCTAGATCTCGGACAGGGTCAACTGAAGCTTTCTTT
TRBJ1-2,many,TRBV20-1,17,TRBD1,CSARVPSSRGRSYGYTF,TGCAGTGCTAGAGTCCCATCATCCAGGGGGCGCAGCTATGGCTACACCTTC
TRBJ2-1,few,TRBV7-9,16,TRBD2,CASSAGLAGAGNEQFF,TGTGCCAGCAGCGCCGGACTAGCGGGGGCGGGGAATGAGCAGTTCTTC
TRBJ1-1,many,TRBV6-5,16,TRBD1,CASSTGGDPLDTEAFF,TGTGCCAGCAGTACAGGGGGCGACCCTCTCGACACTGAAGCTTTCTTT
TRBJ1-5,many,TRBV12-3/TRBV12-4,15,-,CASSLGGVGNQPQHF,TGTGCCAGCAGTTTAGGGGGGGTTGGCAATCAGCCCCAGCATTTT